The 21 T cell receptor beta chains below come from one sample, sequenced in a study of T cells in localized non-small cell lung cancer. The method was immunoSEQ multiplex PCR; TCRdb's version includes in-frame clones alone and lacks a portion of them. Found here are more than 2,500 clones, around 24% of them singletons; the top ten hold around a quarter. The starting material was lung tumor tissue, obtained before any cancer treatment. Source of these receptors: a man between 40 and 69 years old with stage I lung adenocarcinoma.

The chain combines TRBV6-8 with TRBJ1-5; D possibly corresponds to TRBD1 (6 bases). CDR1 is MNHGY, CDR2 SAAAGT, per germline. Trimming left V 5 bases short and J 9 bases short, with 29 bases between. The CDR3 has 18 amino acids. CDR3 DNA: TGTGCCAGCAGTGACGAACTTCGAACCGGGACACACTTCTGGCCCCAGCATTTT. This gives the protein CASSDELRTGTHFWPQHF.

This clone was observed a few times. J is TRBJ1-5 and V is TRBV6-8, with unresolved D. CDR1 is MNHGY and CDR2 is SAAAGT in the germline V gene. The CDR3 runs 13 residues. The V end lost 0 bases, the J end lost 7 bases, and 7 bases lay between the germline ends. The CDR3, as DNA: TGTGCCAGCAGTTACTCGCGGGCGCAGCCCCAGCATTTT. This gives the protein CASSYSRAQPQHF.

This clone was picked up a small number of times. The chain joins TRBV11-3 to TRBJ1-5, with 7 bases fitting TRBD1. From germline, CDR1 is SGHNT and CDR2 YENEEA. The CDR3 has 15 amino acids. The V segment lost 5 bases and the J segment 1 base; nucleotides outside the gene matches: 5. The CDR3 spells CASSRTGASNQPQHF. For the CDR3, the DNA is TGTGCCAGCAGCCGAACAGGGGCGAGCAATCAGCCCCAGCATTTT. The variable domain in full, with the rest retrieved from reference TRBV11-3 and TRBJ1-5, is EAGVVQSPRYKIIEKKQPVAFWCNPISGHNTLYWYLQNLGQGPELLIRYENEEAVDDSQLPKDRFSAERLKGVDSTLKIQPAELGDSAVYLCASSRTGASNQPQHFGDGTRLSIL.

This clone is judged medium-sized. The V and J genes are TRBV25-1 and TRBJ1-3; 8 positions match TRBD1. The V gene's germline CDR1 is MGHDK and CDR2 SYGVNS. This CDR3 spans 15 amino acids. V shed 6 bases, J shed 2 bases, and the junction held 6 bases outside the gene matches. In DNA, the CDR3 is TGTGCCAGCAGAAAGTCGACAGGGGCTGGAAACACCATATATTTT. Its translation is CASRKSTGAGNTIYF.

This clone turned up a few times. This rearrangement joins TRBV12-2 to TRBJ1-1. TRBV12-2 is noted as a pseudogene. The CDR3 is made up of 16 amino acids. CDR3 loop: CASRLGSGLPNTEAFF. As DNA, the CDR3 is TGTGCAAGTCGCTTGGGAAGCGGGCTCCCAAACACTGAAGCTTTCTTT.

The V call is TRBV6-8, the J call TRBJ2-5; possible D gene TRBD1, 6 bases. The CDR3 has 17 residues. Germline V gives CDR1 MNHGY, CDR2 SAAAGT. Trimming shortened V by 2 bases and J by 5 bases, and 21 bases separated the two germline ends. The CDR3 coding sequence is TGTGCCAGCAGTTACATACAGGGAACCCCCTCTGAGGAGACCCAGTACTTC. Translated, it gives CASSYIQGTPSEETQYF.

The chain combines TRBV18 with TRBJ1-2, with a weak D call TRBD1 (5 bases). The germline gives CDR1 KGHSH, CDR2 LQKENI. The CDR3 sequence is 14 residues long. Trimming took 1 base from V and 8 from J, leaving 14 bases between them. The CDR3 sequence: CASSPQGSPWGYTF. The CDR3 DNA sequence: TGTGCCAGCTCACCACAGGGGAGCCCCTGGGGCTACACCTTC.

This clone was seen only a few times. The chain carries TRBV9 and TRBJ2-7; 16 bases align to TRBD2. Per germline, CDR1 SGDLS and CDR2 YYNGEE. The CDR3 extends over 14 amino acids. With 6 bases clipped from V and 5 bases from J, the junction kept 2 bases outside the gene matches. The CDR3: CASTGLAGGNEQYF. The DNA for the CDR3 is TGTGCCAGCACGGGACTAGCGGGAGGGAACGAGCAGTACTTC.

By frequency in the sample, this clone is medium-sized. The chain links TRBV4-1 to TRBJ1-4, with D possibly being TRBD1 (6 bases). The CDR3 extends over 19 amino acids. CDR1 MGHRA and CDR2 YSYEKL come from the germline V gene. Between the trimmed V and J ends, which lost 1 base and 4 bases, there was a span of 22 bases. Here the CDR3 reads CASSQVGGGGQRYNEKLFF. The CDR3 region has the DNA TGCGCCAGCAGCCAAGTTGGCGGGGGAGGACAGCGATATAATGAAAAACTGTTTTTT.

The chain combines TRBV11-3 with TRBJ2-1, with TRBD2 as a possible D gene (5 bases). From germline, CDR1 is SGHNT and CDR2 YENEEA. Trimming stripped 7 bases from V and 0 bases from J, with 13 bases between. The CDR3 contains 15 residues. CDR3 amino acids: CASTSTGSSYNEQFF. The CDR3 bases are TGTGCCAGCACATCCACTGGGAGCTCCTACAATGAGCAGTTCTTC.

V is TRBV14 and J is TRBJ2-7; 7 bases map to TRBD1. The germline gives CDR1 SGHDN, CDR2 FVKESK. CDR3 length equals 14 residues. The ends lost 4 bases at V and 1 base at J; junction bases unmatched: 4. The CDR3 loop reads CASSRDSLSYEQYF. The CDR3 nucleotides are TGTGCCAGCAGCCGGGACAGCCTATCCTACGAGCAGTACTTC.

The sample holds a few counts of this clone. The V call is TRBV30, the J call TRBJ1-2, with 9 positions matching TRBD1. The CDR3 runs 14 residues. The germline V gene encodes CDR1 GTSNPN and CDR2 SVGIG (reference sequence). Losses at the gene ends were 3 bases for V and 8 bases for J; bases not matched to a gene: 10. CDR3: CAWRPRDRVDGYTF. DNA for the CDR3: TGTGCCTGGAGACCAAGGGACAGGGTAGACGGCTACACCTTC.

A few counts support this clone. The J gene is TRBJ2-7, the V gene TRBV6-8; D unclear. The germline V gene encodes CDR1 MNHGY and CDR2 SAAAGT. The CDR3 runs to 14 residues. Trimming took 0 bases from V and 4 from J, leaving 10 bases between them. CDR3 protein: CASSYSPVPYEQYF. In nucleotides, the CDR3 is TGTGCCAGCAGTTACTCGCCAGTACCTTACGAGCAGTACTTC.

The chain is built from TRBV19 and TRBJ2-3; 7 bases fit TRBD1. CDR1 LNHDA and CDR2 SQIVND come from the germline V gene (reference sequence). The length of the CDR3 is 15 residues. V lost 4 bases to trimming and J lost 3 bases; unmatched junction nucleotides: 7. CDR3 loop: CASSSDRVRTDTQYF. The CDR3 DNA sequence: TGTGCCAGTAGTAGCGACAGGGTAAGGACAGATACGCAGTATTTT.

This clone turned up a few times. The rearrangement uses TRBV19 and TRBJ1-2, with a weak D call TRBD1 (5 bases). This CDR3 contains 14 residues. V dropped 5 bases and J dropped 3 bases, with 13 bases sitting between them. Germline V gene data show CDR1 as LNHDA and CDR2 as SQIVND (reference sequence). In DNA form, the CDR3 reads TGTGCCAGTAGTTTGGCCGGGGGAGACTATGGCTACACCTTC. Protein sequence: CASSLAGGDYGYTF.

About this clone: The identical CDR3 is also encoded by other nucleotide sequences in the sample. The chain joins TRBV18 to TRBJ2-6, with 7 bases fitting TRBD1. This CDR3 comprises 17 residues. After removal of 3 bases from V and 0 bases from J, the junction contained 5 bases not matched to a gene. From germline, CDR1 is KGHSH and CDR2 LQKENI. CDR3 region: CASSPGTANSGANVLTF. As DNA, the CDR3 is TGTGCCAGCTCACCGGGGACAGCCAACTCTGGGGCCAACGTCCTGACTTTC.

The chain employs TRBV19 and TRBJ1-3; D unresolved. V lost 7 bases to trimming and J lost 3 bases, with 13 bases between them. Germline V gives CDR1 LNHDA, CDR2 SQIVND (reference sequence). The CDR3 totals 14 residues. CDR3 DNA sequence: TGTGCCAGTACCCCCCTCACGGGTGGAAACACCATATATTTT. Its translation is CASTPLTGGNTIYF. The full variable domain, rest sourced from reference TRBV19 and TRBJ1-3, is DGGITQSPKYLFRKEGQNVTLSCEQNLNHDAMYWYRQDPGQGLRLIYYSQIVNDFQKGDIAEGYSVSREKKESFPLTVTSAQKNPTAFYLCASTPLTGGNTIYFGEGSWLTVV.

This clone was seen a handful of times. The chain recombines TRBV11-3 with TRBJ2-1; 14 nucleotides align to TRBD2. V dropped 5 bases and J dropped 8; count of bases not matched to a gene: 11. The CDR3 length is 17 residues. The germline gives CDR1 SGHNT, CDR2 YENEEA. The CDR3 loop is CASSPRLAGGSGDEQFF. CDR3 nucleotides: TGTGCCAGCAGCCCCAGACTAGCGGGAGGGTCGGGCGATGAGCAGTTCTTC.

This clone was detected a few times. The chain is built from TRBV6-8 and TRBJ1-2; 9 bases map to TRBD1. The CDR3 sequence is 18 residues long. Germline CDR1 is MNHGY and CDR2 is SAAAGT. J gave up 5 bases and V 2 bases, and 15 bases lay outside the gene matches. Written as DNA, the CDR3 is TGTGCCAGCAGTTACCCAACAGTGCGAGACAGGGGGACATATGGCTACACCTTC. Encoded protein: CASSYPTVRDRGTYGYTF.

The CDR3 DNA reads as TGTGCCAGCACTCAGGGACAGGACGACTACGAGCAGTACTTC. Its protein is CASTQGQDDYEQYF. The J gene is TRBJ2-7, the V gene TRBV8-2; no DNA check was done on the table's D call, TRBD1. TRBV8-2 is marked as a pseudogene. The CDR3 has 14 amino acids.

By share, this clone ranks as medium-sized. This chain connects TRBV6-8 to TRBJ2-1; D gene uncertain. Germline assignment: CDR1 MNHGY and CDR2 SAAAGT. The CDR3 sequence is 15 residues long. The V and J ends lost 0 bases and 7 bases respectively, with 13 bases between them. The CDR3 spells CASSYSKSVRNEQFF. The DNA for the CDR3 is TGTGCCAGCAGTTACTCGAAATCGGTGCGAAATGAGCAGTTCTTC.